A single sample is the source of the 23 T cell receptor beta chains below, sequenced in a study of cytomegalovirus exposure and HLA in healthy donors. The PCR made use of 60 Vbeta and 13 Jbeta primers. Data came from immunoSEQ multiplex PCR; TCRdb stores just in-frame clones and leaves some out. This table has roughly 76,000 clones, 80% to 90% appearing once. The sample comprised PBMCs. The receptors stem from a woman in her 30s in good health and CMV-seronegative.

The chain uses TRBV6-5 and TRBJ2-7; maybe TRBD1 (5 bases). V gave up 8 bases and J gave up 5 bases, with 16 bases separating them. The CDR3 is 13 amino acids. Germline CDR1 MNHEY, CDR2 SVGAGI. CDR3 DNA: TGTGCCAGCGGACGGGCAGGGTCTAACGAGCAGTACTTC. This encodes CASGRAGSNEQYF.

This sequence joins TRBV7-2 and TRBJ1-2; tentatively, D is TRBD1 (5 bases). The CDR3 is 17 amino acids. CDR1 is SGHTA and CDR2 is FQGNSA in the germline V gene. Trimming pared 1 base from V and 3 bases from J, leaving 18 bases between. CDR3 region: CASSLVIRAGKYYGYTF. CDR3 nucleotides: TGTGCCAGCAGCTTAGTTATAAGGGCAGGGAAGTACTATGGCTACACCTTC.

The chain links TRBV7-2 to TRBJ2-1, with a weak D call TRBD2 (6 bases). Trimming removed 8 bases from V and 7 bases from J, with 6 bases in between. The CDR3 sequence is 10 residues long. Looked up from germline, CDR1 is SGHTA and CDR2 is FQGNSA. CDR3 loop: CASGGNEQFF. The CDR3 DNA is TGTGCCAGCGGGGGGAATGAGCAGTTCTTC.

The chain couples TRBV15 to TRBJ1-2; D call uncertain. CDR3 length: 14 residues. V dropped 0 bases and J dropped 4 bases, with 9 bases sitting between them. Germline CDR1 is LNHNV and CDR2 is YYDKDF (reference sequence). CDR3 nucleotide sequence: TGTGCCACCAGCAGAGATCGCAGGCCCTATGGCTACACCTTC. Translation: CATSRDRRPYGYTF.

The CDR3 spells CASSWGTANYGYTF. As DNA, the CDR3 is TGCGCCAGCAGCTGGGGGACAGCTAACTATGGCTACACCTTC. This chain links TRBV5-1 with TRBJ1-2, with 7 bases lining up with TRBD1. Germline V lookup: CDR1 SGHRS, CDR2 YFSETQ. CDR3 size: 14 residues. Trimming cost V 3 bases and J 0 bases; bases outside gene matches: 2.

This sequence joins TRBV2 and TRBJ2-5; 8 nucleotides agree with TRBD2. V shed 7 bases, J shed 11 bases, and the junction held 18 bases outside the gene matches. CDR3 size: 15 residues. Germline loops: CDR1 SNHLY, CDR2 FYNNEI. CDR3 amino acids: CASKRGSGTSIKQYF. As DNA, the CDR3 is TGTGCCAGCAAACGAGGCTCCGGGACTAGTATAAAGCAGTACTTC. The whole variable domain, remainder taken from reference TRBV2 and TRBJ2-5, is EPEVTQTPSHQVTQMGQEVILRCVPISNHLYFYWYRQILGQKVEFLVSFYNNEISEKSEIFDDQFSVERPDGSNFTLKIRSTKLEDSAMYFCASKRGSGTSIKQYFGPGTRLLVL.

The V gene is TRBV6-4, the J gene TRBJ1-2; tentatively, D is TRBD1 (6 bases). Germline V lookup: CDR1 MRHNA, CDR2 SNTAGT. V dropped 2 bases and J dropped 3 bases, with 13 bases sitting between them. The CDR3 is 15 amino acids. The CDR3 reads CASSDSSDSHYGYTF. CDR3 in DNA: TGTGCCAGCAGTGACAGCTCGGACAGTCACTATGGCTACACCTTC.

The V and J genes are TRBV4-1 and TRBJ2-7; 9 nucleotides agree with TRBD1. The DNA end is more similar to TRBJ2-5, so the J call may be wrong. Germline CDR1 is MGHRA and CDR2 is YSYEKL. CDR3 length equals 15 residues. The chain's CDR3 is CASSQVDRGKETQYF. CDR3 DNA: TGCGCCAGCAGCCAAGTCGACAGGGGGAAGGAGACCCAGTACTTC.

This clone was recorded a few times. The chain is built from TRBV6-1 and TRBJ1-1; 7 nucleotides match TRBD1. Per the germline V gene, CDR1 is MNHNS and CDR2 is SASEGT. The CDR3 totals 15 residues. The ends lost 4 bases at V and 0 bases at J; junction bases unmatched: 5. The DNA for the CDR3 is TGTGCCAGCAGTGCGACAGGGAACATGAACACTGAAGCTTTCTTT. Translating gives CASSATGNMNTEAFF.

This sequence joins TRBV25-1 and TRBJ1-1; D is uncertain. The ends were cut back, 1 base at V and 1 base at J, with 4 bases in the middle. This CDR3 has 13 residues. Germline V gives CDR1 MGHDK, CDR2 SYGVNS. The CDR3 sequence is CASSEFGNTEAFF. The CDR3 bases are TGTGCCAGCAGTGAATTCGGGAACACTGAAGCTTTCTTT.

The V gene is TRBV29-1, the J gene TRBJ2-1, with TRBD1 as a possible D gene (5 bases). The CDR3 is made up of 13 amino acids. V lost 7 bases and J 5 bases, leaving 15 bases between the germline ends. Germline V CDR1 and CDR2: SQVTM, ANQGSEA. This CDR3 reads CSARATGHNEQFF. CDR3 in DNA: TGCAGCGCCCGGGCCACAGGCCACAATGAGCAGTTCTTC.

The chain uses TRBV7-3 and TRBJ2-3; 10 bases are shared with TRBD2. The CDR3 extends over 18 amino acids. Trimming removed 5 bases from V and 0 bases from J; junction bases left unmatched: 11. CDR1 and CDR2 from the germline V gene are SGHTA and FQGTGA. The CDR3 DNA follows: TGTGCCAGCAGCCAAGGCCCTAGCGGGAGAGGAAGCACAGATACGCAGTATTTT. It is translated as CASSQGPSGRGSTDTQYF.

The chain recombines TRBV7-9 with TRBJ2-7; 9 bases map to TRBD1. V lost 5 bases and J lost 6; bases outside the gene matches: 8. Germline loops: CDR1 SEHNR, CDR2 FQNEAQ (reference sequence). The CDR3 loop spans 14 amino acids. CDR3 nucleotides: TGTGCCAGCAGCCCCTGGACAGGGGCCGGCGAGCAGTACTTC. Its protein product is CASSPWTGAGEQYF.

This clone came up once. V usage is TRBV19 and J usage is TRBJ2-7; maybe TRBD1 (6 bases). The length of the CDR3 is 14 residues. Between the trimmed V and J ends, which lost 6 bases and 3 bases, there was a span of 15 bases. Germline V gene sequence: CDR1 LNHDA, CDR2 SQIVND (reference sequence). The DNA of the CDR3 is TGTGCCAGTAGCGGCAGGGGTATCGACTACGAGCAGTACTTC. The encoded protein is CASSGRGIDYEQYF.

The chain uses TRBV10-2 and TRBJ2-7; tentatively, D is TRBD2 (6 bases). Trimming pared 7 bases from V and 6 bases from J, leaving 22 bases between. The length of the CDR3 is 15 residues. Germline lookup yields CDR1 WSHSY and CDR2 SAAADI. The CDR3 sequence is CASKPSARDSLEQYF. The CDR3 nucleotides are TGCGCCAGCAAGCCATCCGCGCGGGACTCCCTCGAGCAGTACTTC.

The chain joins TRBV10-3 to TRBJ2-1; D may be TRBD2 (5 bases). The CDR3 is made up of 14 amino acids. With 4 bases removed from V and 4 bases from J, the gap between germline ends came to 11 bases. CDR1 and CDR2 (germline): ENHRY, SYGVKD. CDR3 region: CAISVGGSYNEQFF. CDR3 bases: TGTGCCATCAGTGTGGGCGGGTCGTACAATGAGCAGTTCTTC.

The rearrangement links TRBV7-2 to TRBJ1-1, with no clear D. V was pared by 6 bases and J by 1 base, with 9 bases between. Germline V gene lookup returns CDR1 SGHTA and CDR2 FQGNSA. The CDR3 loop spans 13 amino acids. CDR3 bases: TGTGCCAGCAGTCTCCGGGGGAACACTGAAGCTTTCTTT. This gives the protein CASSLRGNTEAFF.

This clone was observed a few times. The chain carries TRBV25-1 and TRBJ1-3, with D hard to call. The CDR3 totals 12 residues. Germline V lookup: CDR1 MGHDK, CDR2 SYGVNS. V shed 5 bases and J shed 2 bases, with 4 bases lying between them. CDR3 sequence (DNA): TGTGCCAGCAGTCAAACTGGAAACACCATATATTTT. Protein sequence: CASSQTGNTIYF.

The chain uses TRBV28 and TRBJ2-1; the match to TRBD1 covers 8 bases. Trimming cost V 6 bases and J 5 bases; bases outside gene matches: 12. This CDR3 comprises 16 residues. Germline loops: CDR1 MDHEN, CDR2 SYDVKM. The CDR3 spells CASSPNRGLPNNEQFF. The CDR3 DNA follows: TGTGCCAGCAGCCCTAACAGGGGGTTACCAAACAATGAGCAGTTCTTC.

The chain couples TRBV11-1 to TRBJ2-3, with 11 bases lining up with TRBD2. J lost 0 bases, V lost 3 bases, and 8 bases had no gene match. The CDR3 covers 18 residues. Germline values: CDR1 SGHAT, CDR2 FQDESV (reference sequence). The CDR3 spells CASSFSGTSGSSTDTQYF. The CDR3 DNA follows: TGTGCCAGCAGCTTCTCCGGGACTAGCGGATCTAGCACAGATACGCAGTATTTT.

The chain carries TRBV6-1 and TRBJ1-2, with TRBD1 matching over 10 bases. Germline CDR1 MNHNS, CDR2 SASEGT. The CDR3 is 16 residues long. J gave up 1 base and V 4 bases, and 6 bases lay outside the gene matches. CDR3 nucleotides: TGTGCCAGCAGTGCGACAGGGACAGGGGTTAACTATGGCTACACCTTC. Protein product: CASSATGTGVNYGYTF.

This rearrangement joins TRBV25-1 to TRBJ1-2; tentative D call: TRBD1 (6 bases). CDR3 length: 13 amino acids. V lost 4 bases and J lost 4, with 10 bases in between. Germline values: CDR1 MGHDK, CDR2 SYGVNS. CDR3 amino acids: CASSAGQPYGYTF. The CDR3 coding sequence is TGTGCCAGCAGTGCAGGACAGCCCTATGGCTACACCTTC.

The rearrangement joins TRBV6-6 to TRBJ2-5, with 11 bases matching TRBD2. Looked up from germline, CDR1 is MNHNY and CDR2 is SVGAGI (reference sequence). The CDR3 is 15 residues long. The ends lost 5 bases at V and 2 bases at J; junction bases unmatched: 4. The CDR3, as DNA: TGTGCCAGCAGTGTCGGGACTAGCGGACAAGAGACCCAGTACTTC. Its translation: CASSVGTSGQETQYF.